Reported below is one TCR beta chain. As yet, its antigen is unknown. TCRdb's table, derived via immunoSEQ multiplex PCR, lists solely in-frame clones and lacks some. The sample has around 160,000 clones; about 90% are singletons. This sample was included in a study of T cell responses to AZD1222 COVID-19 vaccine. Study-wide results and limits: Nearly half of spike-specific TCRs reportedly target variant regions that are unmutated in the B.1.351 and B.1.1.7 variants. All repertoire sampling was performed exclusively after the peak T cell response.

The germline gives CDR1 LNHDA, CDR2 SQIVND (reference sequence). V shed 6 bases and J shed 4 bases, with 16 bases lying between them. There are 15 residues in the CDR3. Sequencing used peripheral blood, obtained on day 0 of AZD1222 vaccination. This TCR came from an adult in good health. The chain couples TRBV19 to TRBJ2-1, with D unresolved. CDR3 amino acids: CASSSPLAEYNEQFF. The DNA for the CDR3 is TGTGCCAGTAGCAGTCCCCTCGCCGAGTACAATGAGCAGTTCTTC. The variable domain in full, completed from reference TRBV19 and TRBJ2-1, reads DGGITQSPKYLFRKEGQNVTLSCEQNLNHDAMYWYRQDPGQGLRLIYYSQIVNDFQKGDIAEGYSVSREKKESFPLTVTSAQKNPTAFYLCASSSPLAEYNEQFFGPGTRLTVL.